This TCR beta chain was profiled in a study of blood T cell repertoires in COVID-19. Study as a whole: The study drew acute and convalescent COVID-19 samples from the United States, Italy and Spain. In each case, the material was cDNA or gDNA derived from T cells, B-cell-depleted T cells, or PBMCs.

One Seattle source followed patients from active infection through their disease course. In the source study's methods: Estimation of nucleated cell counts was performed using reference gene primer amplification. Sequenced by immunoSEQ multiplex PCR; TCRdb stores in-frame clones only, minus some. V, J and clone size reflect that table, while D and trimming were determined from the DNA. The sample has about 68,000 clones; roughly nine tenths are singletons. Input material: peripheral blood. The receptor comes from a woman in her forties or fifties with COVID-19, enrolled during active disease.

The CDR3 reads CASSLRGLPVPNEQFF. The CDR3, as DNA: TGTGCCAGCAGCTTAAGGGGACTACCGGTGCCGAATGAGCAGTTCTTC. This chain uses TRBV11-2 with TRBJ2-1; 7 bases are a match to TRBD2. CDR1 is SGHAT and CDR2 is FQNNGV in the germline V gene. This CDR3 has 16 amino acids. With 2 bases clipped from V and 7 bases from J, the junction kept 11 bases outside the gene matches.